The 28 T cell receptor beta chains given below trace back to one sample, sequenced in a study of shared clonotypes between healthy human individuals. The data were produced by immunoSEQ multiplex PCR, yet TCRdb's version contains in-frame clones alone and is incomplete. The sample contains about 1.9 million clones, 85% to 95% of which appear only once. Naive-designated CD8 cells lacked CD45RO, were positively enriched for CCR7, and omitted terminally differentiated effector memory CD45RA+ cells. The sequencing input was naive CD8+ T cells from PBMCs. These receptors were obtained from a young man in good health. Some clones in this sample may be carry-over from other donors' samples.

V gene TRBV19 combines with J gene TRBJ2-3; the D gene is possibly TRBD2 (5 bases). The CDR3 runs 16 residues. Trimming left V 0 bases short and J 4 bases short, with 14 bases between. CDR1 and CDR2 from the germline V gene are LNHDA and SQIVND (reference sequence). In DNA, the CDR3 is TGTGCCAGTAGTATAGATCTAGGAGGCCCCCCAGATACGCAGTATTTT. Its protein product is CASSIDLGGPPDTQYF.

The chain is built from TRBV28 and TRBJ1-1; D uncertain. The CDR3 runs to 13 residues. Germline CDR1 is MDHEN and CDR2 is SYDVKM. Trimming shortened V by 3 bases and J by 2 bases, and 7 bases separated the two germline ends. The CDR3: CASSFNPNTEAFF. The CDR3 DNA reads TGTGCCAGCAGTTTTAATCCCAACACTGAAGCTTTCTTT.

The rearrangement links TRBV28 to TRBJ1-5; 7 bases are a match to TRBD1. The CDR3 has 16 amino acids. From germline, CDR1 is MDHEN and CDR2 SYDVKM. Unmatched junction bases numbered 8, after V lost 3 bases and J lost 3 bases. The CDR3 DNA follows: TGTGCCAGCAGTTTGGGCCTGACAGGGCTCAATCAGCCCCAGCATTTT. This codes for CASSLGLTGLNQPQHF.

The V and J genes are TRBV9 and TRBJ1-1; D unresolved. The CDR3 is made up of 15 amino acids. Trimming pared 3 bases from V and 1 base from J, leaving 13 bases between. Looked up from germline, CDR1 is SGDLS and CDR2 is YYNGEE. CDR3 DNA sequence: TGTGCCAGCAGCGACGGGGAGCGCGGGAACACTGAAGCTTTCTTT. Translated: CASSDGERGNTEAFF.

The chain is built from TRBV9 and TRBJ1-2; D not certain. The CDR3 is 15 residues long. The ends were cut back, 0 bases at V and 4 bases at J, with 13 bases in the middle. Germline CDR1 SGDLS, CDR2 YYNGEE. CDR3: CASSVGHNAGYGYTF. Written as DNA, the CDR3 is TGTGCCAGCAGCGTAGGTCACAACGCTGGCTATGGCTACACCTTC.

The rearrangement uses TRBV19 and TRBJ2-7, with D possibly being TRBD2 (5 bases). CDR3 length: 13 residues. Deletions cut 8 bases from V and 0 bases from J, with 11 bases between. Looked up from germline, CDR1 is LNHDA and CDR2 is SQIVND (reference sequence). CDR3 sequence reads: CASSGGPSYEQYF. In nucleotides, the CDR3 is TGTGCCAGTTCGGGCGGGCCCTCCTACGAGCAGTACTTC.

This clone was seen a single time. V and J are TRBV4-1 and TRBJ2-7; no firm D call. The CDR3 is made up of 14 amino acids. CDR1 is MGHRA, CDR2 YSYEKL, per germline. V was shortened by 6 bases and J by 0 bases, with 12 bases between the two germline ends. CDR3 coding DNA: TGCGCCAGCAGTTCGGCCACGGGCTCCTACGAGCAGTACTTC. Amino acids: CASSSATGSYEQYF.

The V gene is TRBV19, the J gene TRBJ1-2; no reliable D call. V was shortened by 5 bases and J by 3 bases, with 13 bases between the two germline ends. CDR1 and CDR2 from the germline V gene are LNHDA and SQIVND (reference sequence). CDR3 length equals 14 residues. The CDR3 DNA follows: TGTGCCAGTAGTCTTCTAGGTCTTGACTATGGCTACACCTTC. This sequence encodes CASSLLGLDYGYTF.

This clone was seen only a few times. The V gene is TRBV5-5, the J gene TRBJ2-7; maybe TRBD2 (6 bases). V dropped 2 bases and J dropped 2 bases, with 14 bases sitting between them. This CDR3 region has 15 residues. Looked up from germline, CDR1 is SGHKS and CDR2 is YYEKEE (reference sequence). DNA for the CDR3: TGTGCCAGCAGCTTCGGGGGTGGCGGAACCTACGAGCAGTACTTC. It translates to CASSFGGGGTYEQYF. Combining the CDR3 with reference TRBV5-5 and TRBJ2-7 gives the whole variable domain DAGVTQSPTHLIKTRGQQVTLRCSPISGHKSVSWYQQVLGQGPQFIFQYYEKEERGRGNFPDRFSARQFPNYSSELNVNALLLGDSALYLCASSFGGGGTYEQYFGPGTRLTVT.

V usage is TRBV27 and J usage is TRBJ1-2; no firm D call. The CDR3 is made up of 12 amino acids. The V end lost 6 bases, the J end lost 7 bases, and 12 bases lay between the germline ends. Germline V lookup: CDR1 MNHEY, CDR2 SMNVEV (reference sequence). CDR3 bases: TGTGCCAGCAGCGAATACGGGAGTGGCTACACCTTC. Protein: CASSEYGSGYTF.

V usage is TRBV27 and J usage is TRBJ2-5, with a weak D call TRBD2 (6 bases). The CDR3 has 17 residues. The ends were cut back, 3 bases at V and 0 bases at J, with 17 bases in the middle. Germline V lookup: CDR1 MNHEY, CDR2 SMNVEV (reference sequence). The DNA for the CDR3 is TGTGCCAGCAGTTTGTTGAATCCCGCGGGACACCAAGAGACCCAGTACTTC. As protein: CASSLLNPAGHQETQYF.

The chain employs TRBV7-9 and TRBJ2-7; 11 nucleotides align to TRBD1. Per germline, CDR1 SEHNR and CDR2 FQNEAQ (reference sequence). CDR3 length equals 19 residues. V lost 5 bases and J lost 2; bases outside the gene matches: 17. Here the CDR3 DNA reads TGTGCCAGCAGCCCACGACCGGGACAGGGGGAAAATGGGCCCTACGAGCAGTACTTC. It yields the protein CASSPRPGQGENGPYEQYF.

This sequence joins TRBV19 and TRBJ2-7, with D possibly TRBD1 on 6 matching bases. Germline lookup yields CDR1 LNHDA and CDR2 SQIVND (reference sequence). V was trimmed by 4 bases and J by 1 base, leaving 11 bases between them. There are 14 residues in the CDR3. In DNA form, the CDR3 reads TGTGCCAGTAGTACCTACAGGGAATCCTACGAGCAGTACTTC. Protein product: CASSTYRESYEQYF. Looking up the rest from reference TRBV19 and TRBJ2-7 gives the full variable domain: DGGITQSPKYLFRKEGQNVTLSCEQNLNHDAMYWYRQDPGQGLRLIYYSQIVNDFQKGDIAEGYSVSREKKESFPLTVTSAQKNPTAFYLCASSTYRESYEQYFGPGTRLTVT.

The V gene is TRBV5-5, the J gene TRBJ1-1, with D perhaps TRBD1 (5 bases). The CDR3 sequence is 13 residues long. V was shortened by 3 bases and J by 5 bases, with 11 bases between the two germline ends. Germline V gene data show CDR1 as SGHKS and CDR2 as YYEKEE (reference sequence). CDR3 DNA: TGTGCCAGCAGCTGGGACCTACGGACTGAAGCTTTCTTT. Translation: CASSWDLRTEAFF. Supplemented by reference TRBV5-5 and TRBJ1-1, the full variable domain reads DAGVTQSPTHLIKTRGQQVTLRCSPISGHKSVSWYQQVLGQGPQFIFQYYEKEERGRGNFPDRFSARQFPNYSSELNVNALLLGDSALYLCASSWDLRTEAFFGQGTRLTVV.

Points on this clone: The same CDR3 can be traced to other DNA sequences in this sample. The rearrangement links TRBV10-3 to TRBJ2-2; 10 bases fit TRBD1. The CDR3 loop spans 15 amino acids. Germline lookup yields CDR1 ENHRY and CDR2 SYGVKD. V was pared by 2 bases and J by 5 bases, with 2 bases of the junction left unmatched. The CDR3 region is CAISEPGQGTGELFF. The CDR3 DNA sequence: TGTGCCATCAGTGAGCCGGGACAGGGGACCGGGGAGCTGTTTTTT.

The chain couples TRBV7-9 to TRBJ1-5, with D unclear. The V end was cut by 5 bases, the J end by 11 bases, with 25 bases between. Germline CDR1 SEHNR, CDR2 FQNEAQ (reference sequence). The CDR3 is 16 residues long. The CDR3 here is CASSQELFGSPPAQHF. Here the CDR3 DNA reads TGTGCCAGCAGCCAAGAGTTATTTGGCTCACCTCCAGCCCAGCATTTT.

This clone was counted once. This chain links TRBV28 with TRBJ1-2, with unresolved D. V was trimmed by 6 bases and J by 3 bases, leaving 23 bases between them. The CDR3 loop spans 17 amino acids. Germline assignment: CDR1 MDHEN and CDR2 SYDVKM. The CDR3 DNA sequence: TGTGCCAGCAGGCCCCCGTGGGTCCTTAGTTCGGACTATGGCTACACCTTC. Amino acids: CASRPPWVLSSDYGYTF.

With regard to this clone: This specimen includes other DNA sequences encoding the same CDR3. This chain joins TRBV27 and TRBJ2-7, with 7 bases that match TRBD1. Germline V gene sequence: CDR1 MNHEY, CDR2 SMNVEV (reference sequence). Germline trimming cut 5 bases from V and 5 bases from J; bases unmatched to any gene: 6. This CDR3 spans 13 amino acids. CDR3 residues: CASSPGTVHEQYF. The CDR3 DNA sequence: TGTGCCAGCAGTCCCGGGACAGTCCACGAGCAGTACTTC.

This chain uses TRBV7-8 with TRBJ2-1; the D gene is possibly TRBD2 (6 bases). CDR1 is SGHVS, CDR2 FQNEAQ, per germline. V lost 0 bases to trimming and J lost 0 bases, with 15 bases between them. The CDR3 consists of 18 residues. This CDR3 reads CASSLANIAESSYNEQFF. CDR3 coding DNA: TGTGCCAGCAGCTTAGCAAACATAGCGGAAAGCTCCTACAATGAGCAGTTCTTC.

The chain links TRBV7-9 to TRBJ2-5; TRBD1 might be the D (5 bases). The V end lost 6 bases, the J end lost 1 base, and 9 bases lay between the germline ends. This CDR3 is built from 13 residues. Germline V gene sequence: CDR1 SEHNR, CDR2 FQNEAQ (reference sequence). In DNA form, the CDR3 reads TGTGCCAGCAGTCACACAGGCCAAGAGACCCAGTACTTC. Protein: CASSHTGQETQYF.

This chain connects TRBV28 to TRBJ2-7; possible D gene TRBD1, 5 bases. CDR1 and CDR2 from the germline V gene are MDHEN and SYDVKM. V gave up 7 bases and J gave up 2 bases, with 18 bases separating them. The CDR3 covers 15 residues. The CDR3 coding sequence is TGTGCCAGCATCCTCCGACAGAGTACACCCTACGAGCAGTACTTC. The encoded protein is CASILRQSTPYEQYF. Supplemented by reference TRBV28 and TRBJ2-7, the full variable domain reads DVKVTQSSRYLVKRTGEKVFLECVQDMDHENMFWYRQDPGLGLRLIYFSYDVKMKEKGDIPEGYSVSREKKERFSLILESASTNQTSMYLCASILRQSTPYEQYFGPGTRLTVT.

The genes are TRBV5-6 and TRBJ2-1; TRBD2 is a possible D gene (5 bases). Trimming pared 0 bases from V and 10 bases from J, leaving 8 bases between. The CDR3 extends over 12 amino acids. In germline, CDR1 is SGHDT, CDR2 YYEEEE. CDR3 sequence reads: CASSLASGEQFF. For the CDR3, the DNA is TGTGCCAGCAGCTTGGCCTCGGGGGAGCAGTTCTTC.

Concerning this clone itself: The sample carries other DNA sequences with the same CDR3. This sequence joins TRBV7-9 and TRBJ1-5, with D hard to call. This CDR3 contains 12 residues. Trimming left V 2 bases short and J 10 bases short, with 9 bases between. Germline loops: CDR1 SEHNR, CDR2 FQNEAQ (reference sequence). CDR3 bases: TGTGCCAGCAGCTTAAGTGGGCGACCCCAGCATTTT. Amino acids: CASSLSGRPQHF.

The CDR3 loop reads CASRAGLAAPYSYEQYF. CDR3 bases: TGTGCCAGCAGGGCGGGACTAGCGGCACCCTACTCCTACGAGCAGTACTTC. The rearrangement uses TRBV28 and TRBJ2-7, with 11 bases that match TRBD2. J lost 0 bases, V lost 6 bases, and 10 bases had no gene match. Per the germline V gene, CDR1 is MDHEN and CDR2 is SYDVKM. This CDR3 comprises 17 residues.

The chain is built from TRBV9 and TRBJ1-2; 7 positions match TRBD1. Germline V CDR1 and CDR2: SGDLS, YYNGEE. Unmatched junction bases numbered 13, after V lost 3 bases and J lost 5 bases. The CDR3 has 16 amino acids. Here the CDR3 reads CASSGWDSRADYGYTF. The DNA of the CDR3 is TGTGCCAGCAGCGGGTGGGACAGCCGCGCCGATTATGGCTACACCTTC.

The chain has TRBV19 and TRBJ1-2; a possible D gene is TRBD1 (5 bases). This CDR3 region has 13 residues. Germline values: CDR1 LNHDA, CDR2 SQIVND (reference sequence). V lost 7 bases and J lost 5, with 14 bases in between. This CDR3 is CASTPGTAYGYTF. CDR3 coding DNA: TGTGCCAGTACCCCCGGGACGGCTTATGGCTACACCTTC.

This chain joins TRBV11-3 and TRBJ2-1, with TRBD2 identical over 11 bases. The length of the CDR3 is 15 residues. V was clipped by 5 bases and J by 6 bases; unmatched bases: 6. The germline V gene encodes CDR1 SGHNT and CDR2 YENEEA. CDR3 DNA: TGTGCCAGCAGCCCGCGACTAGCGGGAAGCAATGAGCAGTTCTTC. This sequence encodes CASSPRLAGSNEQFF. The full variable domain, completed using reference TRBV11-3 and TRBJ2-1, is EAGVVQSPRYKIIEKKQPVAFWCNPISGHNTLYWYLQNLGQGPELLIRYENEEAVDDSQLPKDRFSAERLKGVDSTLKIQPAELGDSAVYLCASSPRLAGSNEQFFGPGTRLTVL.

The rearrangement joins TRBV11-2 to TRBJ2-3; a weak D match, TRBD1 (5 bases). Trimming removed 3 bases from V and 2 bases from J, with 12 bases in between. CDR3 length: 15 amino acids. CDR1 SGHAT and CDR2 FQNNGV come from the germline V gene. The CDR3 protein is CASSFNLTATDTQYF. The CDR3 nucleotides read TGTGCCAGCAGCTTCAATTTGACAGCCACAGATACGCAGTATTTT.